Reported below is one TCR beta chain. No antigen is known for it. The sample originates from a study of shared clonotypes between healthy human individuals. As for the study in general: CD8 memory received one plate per donor, CD8 naive two, CD4 memory three and CD4 naive three. Study-level results: With several donors compared, 4.5% to 6.5% of naive CD4 clonotypes were shared. The study generally estimated greater richness for naive than memory subsets.

Trimming pared 0 bases from V and 0 bases from J, leaving 9 bases between. This CDR3 contains 15 residues. The germline V gene encodes CDR1 SGHNT and CDR2 YYREEE (reference sequence). Here immunoSEQ multiplex PCR was the method, and the copy in TCRdb shows in-frame clones only, minus some. The table shows a few million clones, with around nine tenths occurring only once. The receptor's source is a man in his late teens or twenties in good health. What was sequenced was naive CD4+ T cells sorted from blood. The subset denotes: CD45RA+ positively selected. The chain couples TRBV5-4 to TRBJ1-1, with D unclear. Here the CDR3 reads CASSLAPKLNTEAFF. In nucleotides, the CDR3 is TGTGCCAGCAGCTTGGCTCCGAAGTTGAACACTGAAGCTTTCTTT.